The clone carrying this T cell receptor (beta chain) was observed a handful of times. TCRdb re-analysed the 5' RACE reads in MiXCR, keeping a single row per CDR3 protein. The table has approximately 110,000 distinct CDR3 sequences, approximately 15% seen once. This entry comes from a study of early T cells in non-severe SARS-CoV-2 infection. About the research overall: Sequencing targeted bulk RNA from unsorted whole blood, leaving chains unpaired.

The source material was whole blood. The source of this sequence is an adult who was a healthcare worker with PCR-confirmed SARS-CoV-2 infection or an uninfected control (not recorded which).

The CDR3 nucleotides read TGTGCCAGCAGTGCTTACAGGGGGCGAGCTTTCTTT. Protein: CASSAYRGRAFF. This chain uses TRBV27 with TRBJ1-1; 9 nucleotides align to TRBD1. Losses at the gene ends were 5 bases for V and 10 bases for J; bases not matched to a gene: 5. The CDR3 loop spans 12 amino acids. Germline CDR1 reads MNHEY; CDR2 reads SMNVEV (reference sequence).